This T cell receptor (beta chain) was captured in a study of cytomegalovirus exposure and HLA in healthy donors. On the study more broadly: Falling in the Caucasian-associated ancestry cluster were approximately 84% of approximately 410 genotyped donors.

A multiplex PCR was run with 60 Vbeta primers and 13 Jbeta primers. Generated by immunoSEQ multiplex PCR, the TCRdb table keeps only in-frame clones and is missing some. Seen here are some 140,000 clones, 75% to 85% observed once, and the top ten hold about 3.1%. The sample was PBMCs. The sequence came from a female donor in good health and CMV-seronegative.

CDR3 DNA: TGTGCCAGCAGCGAGACAGGGGCGGCCCCGTACGAGCAGTACTTC. As protein: CASSETGAAPYEQYF. The V call is TRBV7-9, the J call TRBJ2-7, with 8 bases that match TRBD1. The CDR3 has 15 amino acids. The ends lost 5 bases at V and 4 bases at J; junction bases unmatched: 10. Germline CDR1 SEHNR, CDR2 FQNEAQ (reference sequence).